This T cell receptor (beta chain) derives from a study of OX40 agonist ivuxolimab in advanced cancers. At the level of the study: Patients received ivuxolimab, an intravenous treatment, every 2 weeks at 0.01 to 10 mg/kg. Study-wide results and caveats: Mean expanded clone counts were higher in CD8+ than CD4+ T cells.

This CDR3 has 15 amino acids. In germline, CDR1 is LNHDA, CDR2 SQIVND (reference sequence). The V gene lost 5 bases and the J gene lost 1 base, with 14 bases spanning the gap. Repertoires were generated with immunoSEQ multiplex PCR, while TCRdb's copy carries only in-frame clones and drops some. The table shows over 40,000 clones, with 80% to 85% occurring only once. As for this clone: Its antigen remains unknown.

This specimen consisted of CD4+ or CD8+ T cells sorted from blood, obtained in a trial of the OX40 agonist ivuxolimab. The gene calls are TRBV19 and TRBJ1-1, with a possible D match to TRBD1 (6 bases). This sequence was found in an adult with an advanced solid tumor such as melanoma, head and neck, liver or kidney cancer. The CDR3 DNA reads TGTGCCAGTAGTCCGAGGACAGCCTCGAACACTGAAGCTTTCTTT. Its translation is CASSPRTASNTEAFF.